This entry lists 11 T cell receptor beta chains sequenced from one sample in a study of blood T cell repertoires in COVID-19. The data were produced by immunoSEQ multiplex PCR, yet TCRdb's version contains in-frame clones alone and is incomplete. There are fewer than 75,000 clones in the sample; roughly 86% occur only once, and about 7% lies in the top ten. The sequencing sample was made of peripheral blood. Receptors originate from a man aged 55 to 70 with active or convalescent COVID-19.

Concerning this clone: The same CDR3 arises from other DNA sequences in this sample as well. The CDR3 region has the DNA TGTGCCAGCTCACCGTTAGGGAGCTCCTACAATGAGCAGTTCTTC. Amino acid sequence: CASSPLGSSYNEQFF. The rearrangement links TRBV18 to TRBJ2-1, with a possible D match to TRBD2 (5 bases). V lost 3 bases, J lost 0 bases, and 9 bases lay in between. The CDR3 loop spans 15 amino acids. The germline V gene has CDR1 KGHSH and CDR2 LQKENI.

CDR3 in DNA: TGTGCCAGCGGCGCCGGACTAGCGGGTGCTACCTCTGGGGCCAACGTCCTGACTTTC. Translating it yields CASGAGLAGATSGANVLTF. The V gene is TRBV3-1 (or the pseudogene TRBV3-2), the J gene TRBJ2-6; 11 nucleotides align to TRBD2. The V gene's germline CDR1 is LGHDT and CDR2 YNNKEL (reference sequence). This CDR3 comprises 19 residues. The J segment lost 0 bases and the V segment lost 8 bases, leaving 12 bases of the junction unmatched.

The chain carries TRBV5-4 and TRBJ2-1, with D possibly being TRBD1 (8 bases). The CDR3 runs to 17 residues. The germline V gene has CDR1 SGHNT and CDR2 YYREEE (reference sequence). Trimming shortened V by 4 bases and J by 7 bases, and 24 bases separated the two germline ends. CDR3 sequence (DNA): TGTGCCAGCAGCCACCCCGGGGGATACAGGGGGGGTAATGAGCAGTTCTTC. Protein: CASSHPGGYRGGNEQFF.

The chain uses TRBV6-4 and TRBJ2-1, with 12 bases that match TRBD2. From germline, CDR1 is MRHNA and CDR2 SNTAGT. The length of the CDR3 is 15 residues. With 6 bases clipped from V and 4 bases from J, the junction kept 4 bases outside the gene matches. The CDR3 DNA is TGTGCCAGCAGGGGGACTAGCGGGTTTTACAATGAGCAGTTCTTC. As protein: CASRGTSGFYNEQFF.

This clone was recorded a few times. The chain is built from TRBV10-3 and TRBJ1-3, with 9 nucleotides matching TRBD1. The CDR3 contains 16 residues. Germline-derived CDR1 and CDR2 are ENHRY and SYGVKD. V trimming: 3 bases; J trimming: 2 bases; junction bases outside the gene matches: 5. The CDR3: CAISDSRTGAGNTIYF. In nucleotides, the CDR3 is TGTGCCATCAGTGATTCTCGGACAGGGGCTGGAAACACCATATATTTT.

This rearrangement joins TRBV30 to TRBJ1-5, with D unclear. There are 16 residues in the CDR3. The germline V gene encodes CDR1 GTSNPN and CDR2 SVGIG (reference sequence). The V end lost 0 bases, the J end lost 2 bases, and 14 bases lay between the germline ends. CDR3 bases: TGTGCCTGGAGTGTGGCAGGTACTGACCGCAATCAGCCCCAGCATTTT. This codes for CAWSVAGTDRNQPQHF.

The chain couples TRBV9 to TRBJ1-6; D uncertain. Germline assignment: CDR1 SGDLS and CDR2 YYNGEE. This CDR3 comprises 14 residues. Trimming removed 3 bases from V and 7 bases from J, with 11 bases in between. The CDR3 region is CASSAGNVNSPLHF. The CDR3 DNA follows: TGTGCCAGCAGCGCGGGGAATGTAAATTCACCCCTCCACTTT.

This chain uses TRBV21-1 with TRBJ1-1; the listed D gene, TRBD1, was not tested against the DNA. TRBV21-1 represents a pseudogene. CDR3 length equals 15 residues. The CDR3 here is CASSKVAGGLTEAFF. The CDR3 bases are TGTGCCAGCAGCAAAGTCGCAGGGGGCCTCACTGAAGCTTTCTTT.

The chain joins TRBV6-5 to TRBJ1-2; 10 nucleotides align to TRBD1. Germline CDR1 reads MNHEY; CDR2 reads SVGAGI. The V gene end was trimmed by 6 bases and the J gene end by 4 bases; junction bases not matched to a gene: 2. This CDR3 is 13 amino acids long. The CDR3: CASRRTGGYGYTF. The CDR3 region has the DNA TGTGCCAGCAGACGGACAGGGGGCTATGGCTACACCTTC.

The rearrangement joins TRBV5-5 to TRBJ1-2; 10 bases map to TRBD1. Trimming cost V 2 bases and J 4 bases; bases outside gene matches: 5. This CDR3 spans 15 amino acids. Germline-derived CDR1 and CDR2 are SGHKS and YYEKEE (reference sequence). CDR3 DNA: TGTGCCAGCAGCTTTCTGACAGGGGGCGGCTATGGCTACACCTTC. Translation gives CASSFLTGGGYGYTF.

This clone was detected once. The V call is TRBV19, the J call TRBJ2-3; the match to TRBD2 covers 8 bases. Germline CDR1 LNHDA, CDR2 SQIVND (reference sequence). This CDR3 spans 15 amino acids. Germline trimming cut 4 bases from V and 1 base from J; bases unmatched to any gene: 4. CDR3 in DNA: TGTGCCAGTAGTACAGCGGGGGCTGGCACAGATACGCAGTATTTT. Its translation: CASSTAGAGTDTQYF.